This T cell receptor beta chain is from a study of T cell responses to AZD1222 COVID-19 vaccine. Study outcomes and limitations: Nearly half of the spike-specific TCRs reportedly recognize variant regions that carry no mutations. Receipt of two AZD1222 doses was followed by a rise in Spike-specific TCR breadth and depth.

Clones were sequenced by immunoSEQ multiplex PCR, and TCRdb holds only the in-frame ones, with some missing. The sample shows approximately 200,000 clones, approximately 91% of them seen only once. Of note for this clone: As yet, its antigen is unknown.

CDR1 MGHDK and CDR2 SYGVNS come from the germline V gene. The CDR3 extends over 14 amino acids. Trimming shortened V by 4 bases and J by 5 bases, and 14 bases separated the two germline ends. This TCR derives from an adult who received the AZD1222 COVID-19 vaccine. The chain is built from TRBV25-1 and TRBJ1-1, with D tentatively TRBD1 (6 bases). Sequencing was performed on peripheral blood, taken 28 days after the second AZD1222 dose. CDR3 protein: CASSGEGVMTEAFF. The CDR3 DNA reads as TGTGCCAGCAGTGGGGAGGGGGTGATGACTGAAGCTTTCTTT.